The T cell receptor (beta chain) described here comes from a study of graft-versus-host responses after intestinal transplantation (TCRdb year 2021). For context, the study as a whole: Multivisceral, liver-intestinal, or isolated intestinal transplants were received by the recipients. All recipients received anti-thymocyte globulin induction followed by maintenance tacrolimus and steroids for about three years. After intestinal transplantation, graft-versus-host and host-versus-graft alloreactive T cell clones were followed in the graft, circulation and bone marrow using bulk TCR-beta CDR3 sequencing. To identify alloreactive clones, pre-transplant mixed lymphocyte reaction products were sequenced and then compared with unstimulated pre-transplant donor and recipient T cells. The cohort enrolled under 25 intestinal transplant recipients including one retransplant, and 3 patients lacking pretransplant specimens were excluded. Donor T cell macrochimerism was defined as a peak of at least 4% donor T cells among recipient peripheral blood mononuclear cells. Rather than being sequenced by the commercial service, samples from three later patients were sequenced in-house on an Illumina MiSeq and processed with MiXCR. Summary of the overall study and its limitations: Patients with donor T cell macrochimerism had high GvH to HvG T cell clonal ratios in their allografts. GvH clones were found in recipient bone marrow, and some of the GvH clones appeared earlier in ileal mucosa or blood, which is consistent with an intestinal mucosal origin. The conclusions were limited by the relatively low number and heterogeneity of the intestinal transplant patients. Early after transplant, peak levels of circulating GvH clones were associated with declines in HvG clones.

Including the terminal cysteine and phenylalanine, the CDR3 comprises 15 residues. Only the CDR3 part of the read is kept: 45 bases, read in frame from the first base. V is reduced by 2 bases and J by 1 base, leaving a spacing of 11 bases between them. CDR1 and CDR2, looked up from the germline V gene (reference sequence), are MNHNY and SVGAGI. Concerning this clone itself: This receptor's antigen is unknown. Base qualities are not at hand, and no much larger clone is one base apart.

Blood samples were collected up to 4 times in the first month after transplant and then at least monthly when available. The library was obtained by the immunoSEQ multiplex PCR assay. For most patients, genomic DNA was subjected to high-throughput TCR-beta CDR3 sequencing by Adaptive Biotechnologies. In the source study's methods: Adaptive's ImmunoSEQ software was the source of the TCR sequencing data for about 20 patients, while three other patients were processed with MiXCR and VDJtools. CDR3 nucleotide sequences shared between donor and recipient were removed because their origin could not be assigned. Alloreactive clones required at least 2-fold expansion over unstimulated cells and minimum CFSE-low frequency of 0.002% (template counts) or 0.001% (read counts). A clone was considered mappable if detected in the sequenced pre-transplant spleen, lymph node, or MLR CFSE-low populations of the donor or recipient. The cumulative frequency of alloreactive clones was calculated as a percentage of all sequences, weighted by copy number. TCRdb limited this immuneACCESS table to in-frame rearrangements with V and J called. A share of clones is missing; checked studies link under half to unresolved V genes, and the rest is unexplained. That table furnishes V, J and clone size, whereas the DNA furnished D and trimming. This sample comprises tens of thousands of clones, 90% to 95% of them detected only once. The ten top clones hold approximately 6% of the sample.

The sequencing used PBMCs, collected around 27 months after a first intestinal transplant, on the day of a second. The clonotype originates from a human patient who received an intestinal transplant, so some T cells may come from the graft donor. The sequence is built from TRBV6-6 and TRBJ1-2; the D gene is possibly TRBD1, with 6 bases matching. For the CDR3, the sequence is CASSYPGQRNYGYTF. The sequenced DNA is TGTGCCAGCAGTTACCCCGGACAGCGTAACTATGGCTACACCTTC.